What follows is one T cell receptor (beta chain) and its context. The target antigen is unknown. This sample stems from a study of metastatic and nonmetastatic thyroid tumors. Overall study context: Repertoires of blood and of tissue (tumor or nodule) from malignant and benign thyroid patients were compared. Study-level points and caveats: Benign nodules reportedly had significantly lower TCR beta diversity than malignant thyroid tumors in blood and tumor.

How the authors handled the data: In papillary thyroid cancer, a distant-metastasis classifier was built using CDR3 differences across clinicopathological groups. TCRdb called clones again from the PCR reads with MiXCR. The V and J calls here are based on TCRdb, not the publication. The repertoire includes about 18,000 clones, more than 30% of them detected once, and 15% to 20% sits in the top ten. Trimming took 0 bases from V and 2 from J, leaving 11 bases between them. The CDR3 has 15 amino acids. Per the germline V gene, CDR1 is SGHNT and CDR2 is YENEEA. Nobody among the patients had been given any treatment before thyroid surgery.

The chain has TRBV11-3 and TRBJ2-7; the D gene is possibly TRBD1 (6 bases). Input material: tumor tissue. This sequence originates from a female donor with papillary thyroid cancer or a benign thyroid nodule (not recorded which). Some clones in this sample may be carry-over from other donors' samples. CDR3 in amino acids: CASSLEGQSTYEQYF. The CDR3 coding sequence is TGTGCCAGCAGCTTAGAAGGACAGAGTACCTACGAGCAGTACTTC.